Listed below are T cell receptor beta chains from one sample, sequenced in a study of blood T cell repertoires in COVID-19. Profiling relied on immunoSEQ multiplex PCR, and the TCRdb table lists in-frame clones only, not all of them. The sample yields hundreds of thousands of clones, 65% to 85% seen once. What was sequenced was peripheral blood. All receptors derive from a woman aged 50 to 60 with acute or convalescent COVID-19. CDR3s include the opening cysteine and the closing phenylalanine or tryptophan. D genes are given only for firm matches. Size tells how often a clone was seen (once, few, many) or the class of an expanded clone, and some rows leave it out.

V gene	clone size	J gene	D gene	CDR3 DNA	CDR3 protein
TRBV6-6	-	TRBJ1-5	-	TGTGCCAGCGCCCCGGGGGGGGGTGGCAATCAGCCCCAGCATTTT	CASAPGGGGNQPQHF
TRBV4-1	-	TRBJ2-7	TRBD1	TGCGCCAGCAGCCGGGGACAGGGGGCGGATGAGCAGTACTTC	CASSRGQGADEQYF
TRBV6-5	-	TRBJ2-5	-	TGTGCCAGCAGTCGGACAGACGTAGAGACCCAGTACTTC	CASSRTDVETQYF
TRBV6-5	-	TRBJ2-3	-	TGTGCCAGCAGGGCGGCCCGCCGCGGAAATACGCAGTATTTT	CASRAARRGNTQYF
TRBV21-1	-	TRBJ2-7	-	TGTGCCAGCAGTTCTGGGGACAATACCTACGAGCAGTACTTC	CASSSGDNTYEQYF
TRBV7-9	-	TRBJ2-3	TRBD2	TGTGCCAGCAGCTTAGAAGCGGGAGGGGTAGATACGCAGTATTTT	CASSLEAGGVDTQYF
TRBV19	-	TRBJ2-1	-	TGTGCCAGTAGTATGGGTAGCCGAACCTACAATGAGCAGTTCTTC	CASSMGSRTYNEQFF
TRBV13	-	TRBJ2-5	TRBD1	TGTGCCAGCAGCTTACGTACAGGGGCCCGACCGGGGGAGACCCAGTACTTC	CASSLRTGARPGETQYF
TRBV19	-	TRBJ1-2	-	TGTGCCAGTAGTGGACAGAACACCTATGGCTACACCTTC	CASSGQNTYGYTF
TRBV11-2	-	TRBJ1-5	-	TGTGCCAGCAGCTTAGAGGGGAGGGAAAATCAGCCCCAGCATTTT	CASSLEGRENQPQHF
TRBV19	-	TRBJ2-7	TRBD2	TGTGCCAGTAGTATAGGGGCGGGAGAGCAGTCCTACGAGCAGTACTTC	CASSIGAGEQSYEQYF
TRBV4-2	-	TRBJ2-3	-	TGTGCCAGCAGCCAAGCCCACGGGGGGCCGACAGATACGCAGTATTTT	CASSQAHGGPTDTQYF
TRBV29-1	-	TRBJ2-3	TRBD1	TGCAGCGTTGACAGGGGGCTGGGGACAGATACGCAGTATTTT	CSVDRGLGTDTQYF
TRBV11-3	-	TRBJ2-3	TRBD2	TGTGCCAGCAGCTTAGTGAATTTGGGACTAGCTGTTTCCTGCACAGATACGCAGTATTTT	CASSLVNLGLAVSCTDTQYF
TRBV21-1	-	TRBJ1-2	-	TGTGCCAGCAGCAAAGGCGGGACAGGGGGCGAGTATGGCTACACCTTC	CASSKGGTGGEYGYTF
TRBV6-2/TRBV6-3	few	TRBJ2-3	-	TGTGCCAGCAGTTCGCCGGGGTATGATACGCAGTATTTT	CASSSPGYDTQYF
TRBV14	-	TRBJ2-2	TRBD2	TGTGCCAGCAGCCCTCTAGCGGGTGGCGGGGAGCTGTTTTTT	CASSPLAGGGELFF
TRBV7-9	-	TRBJ2-1	-	TGTGCCAGCAGCCCCCTAGCGCCAGGCTCCTACAATGAGCAGTTCTTC	CASSPLAPGSYNEQFF
TRBV7-9	-	TRBJ1-1	-	TGTGCCAGCAGCTTACAAGGGGCCAGCACTGAAGCTTTCTTT	CASSLQGASTEAFF
TRBV28	-	TRBJ1-2	TRBD1	TGTGCCAGCAGCCCTGGACAGGGGCCCCATGGCTACACCTTC	CASSPGQGPHGYTF
TRBV19	-	TRBJ2-2	-	TGTGCCAGTAGTATCCCAGCGGGCACGAACACCGGGGAGCTGTTTTTT	CASSIPAGTNTGELFF
TRBV23-1	-	TRBJ2-5	-	TGCGCCAGCAGTCCCCTACCGAGGGACAAGGAAGAGACCCAGTACTTC	CASSPLPRDKEETQYF
TRBV27	-	TRBJ2-3	-	TGTGCCAGCAGTTTAATGACAATCCCAGATACGCAGTATTTT	CASSLMTIPDTQYF
TRBV5-1	-	TRBJ2-5	-	TGCGCCAGCAGCTCCCGGGATCGATGGTACTTC	CASSSRDRWYF
TRBV9	few	TRBJ2-7	-	TGTGCCAGCAGCCACCGCGGGGGGACAGTCTACGAGCAGTACTTC	CASSHRGGTVYEQYF
TRBV19	-	TRBJ1-3	-	TGTGCCAGTACCCTGAAAGGGAGTGGAAACACCATATATTTT	CASTLKGSGNTIYF
TRBV28	-	TRBJ1-4	-	TGTGCCAGCAGTTGGACGGGAGGGAAAACTAATGAAAAACTGTTTTTT	CASSWTGGKTNEKLFF
TRBV2	-	TRBJ2-2	TRBD1	TGTGCCAGCATCTCGGACAGGGCGAACACCGGGGAGCTGTTTTTT	CASISDRANTGELFF
TRBV6-6	-	TRBJ2-1	TRBD2	TGTGCCAGCAGCAACAGCGGGAGTGGAGTAGGTGAGCAGTTCTTC	CASSNSGSGVGEQFF
TRBV6-5	-	TRBJ1-4	-	TGTGCCAGCAGTCTACAGTCAACTAATGAAAAACTGTTTTTT	CASSLQSTNEKLFF
TRBV4-2	-	TRBJ2-7	TRBD2	TGTGCCAGCAGCCCCTGGACTAGCGACTACGAGCAGTACTTC	CASSPWTSDYEQYF
TRBV7-2	few	TRBJ2-7	TRBD1	TGTGCCAGCAGCTCTCAGACAGGGCCGACCTACGAGCAGTACTTC	CASSSQTGPTYEQYF
TRBV7-9	few	TRBJ2-7	-	TGTGCCAGCAGCCCCCTCTCCTACGAGCAGTACTTC	CASSPLSYEQYF
TRBV6-1	-	TRBJ2-5	TRBD1	TGTGCCAGCAGTGAAGCGAGGGACAGGGGCACCTGGGAGACCCAGTACTTC	CASSEARDRGTWETQYF
TRBV18	once	TRBJ2-6	TRBD1	TGTGCCAGCTCACAAGCCACCGGGACAGGGACGATAGGGGCCAACGTCCTGACTTTC	CASSQATGTGTIGANVLTF
TRBV5-1	-	TRBJ2-3	-	TGCGCCAGCAGGCGGACTTCCGATATCACAGATACGCAGTATTTT	CASRRTSDITDTQYF
TRBV6-1	-	TRBJ1-3	-	TGTGCCAGCAGTGATTATCAGGGTGAAAACACCATATATTTT	CASSDYQGENTIYF
TRBV5-1	-	TRBJ2-3	TRBD1	TGCGCCAGCAGCTCCAGGACAGGGGGGACAGATACGCAGTATTTT	CASSSRTGGTDTQYF
TRBV20-1	-	TRBJ2-7	-	TGCAGTGCTAGTAACAGGGCAAGGGACGAGCAGTACTTC	CSASNRARDEQYF
TRBV10-3	-	TRBJ2-7	TRBD2	TGTGCCATCAGTCCCGGGACTAGCGGGATCAAGTACGAGCAGTACTTC	CAISPGTSGIKYEQYF
TRBV6-1	-	TRBJ2-1	TRBD1	TGTGCCAGCAGTGATAGGGACAGGGTAAGGGGTGAGCAGTTCTTC	CASSDRDRVRGEQFF
TRBV18	-	TRBJ2-7	-	TGTGCCAGCTCACTGGGCCTAAGCTCCTACGAGCAGTACTTC	CASSLGLSSYEQYF
TRBV18	-	TRBJ1-2	TRBD1	TGTGCCAGCCGGGCCCCAGGGGGCGCCCCTAACTATGGCTACACCTTC	CASRAPGGAPNYGYTF
TRBV11-3	-	TRBJ2-5	TRBD2	TGTGCCAGCAGCTCGGGGACTAGCGGGAGGGAGACCCAGTACTTC	CASSSGTSGRETQYF
TRBV2	-	TRBJ1-6	TRBD1	TGTGCCAGCACTGGACAGGTCAATTCACCCCTCCACTTT	CASTGQVNSPLHF
TRBV10-3	-	TRBJ1-5	TRBD1	TGTGCCATCAGTAGGGGACAGGTTGATCAGCCCCAGCATTTT	CAISRGQVDQPQHF
TRBV18	-	TRBJ2-1	TRBD2	TGTGCCAGCTCACCGACTAGCGGGAGGAGAACCAATGAGCAGTTCTTC	CASSPTSGRRTNEQFF
TRBV6-6	-	TRBJ2-5	-	TGTGCCAGCCAACAAGAGACCCAGTACTTC	CASQQETQYF
TRBV3-1/TRBV3-2	few	TRBJ2-5	-	TGTGCCAGCAGCCAAGAGGGGCCCCAGTACTTC	CASSQEGPQYF
TRBV5-1	once	TRBJ1-1	-	TGCGCCAGCAGCTTGGGCAGGGGCCCGGACGCTTTCTTT	CASSLGRGPDAFF
TRBV14	few	TRBJ2-2	-	TGTGCCAGCGGTGTAGACAGTTACACCGGGGAGCTGTTTTTT	CASGVDSYTGELFF
TRBV7-9	-	TRBJ2-7	TRBD1	TGTGCCAGCAGCGCGGCGGACAGGGTTTACGACGAGCAGTACTTC	CASSAADRVYDEQYF